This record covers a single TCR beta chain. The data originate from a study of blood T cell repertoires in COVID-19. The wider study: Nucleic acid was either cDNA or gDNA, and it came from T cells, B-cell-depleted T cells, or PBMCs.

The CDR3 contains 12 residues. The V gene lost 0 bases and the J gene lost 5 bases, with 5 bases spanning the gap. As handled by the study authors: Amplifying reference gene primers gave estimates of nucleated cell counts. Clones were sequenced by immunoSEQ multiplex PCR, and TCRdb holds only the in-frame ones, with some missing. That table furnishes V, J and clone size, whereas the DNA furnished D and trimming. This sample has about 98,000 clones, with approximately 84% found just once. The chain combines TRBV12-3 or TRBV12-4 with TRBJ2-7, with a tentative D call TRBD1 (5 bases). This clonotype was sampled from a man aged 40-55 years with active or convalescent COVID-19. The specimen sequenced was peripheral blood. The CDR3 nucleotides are TGTGCCAGCAGTTTAGCCAGGGACGAGCAGTACTTC. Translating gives CASSLARDEQYF.